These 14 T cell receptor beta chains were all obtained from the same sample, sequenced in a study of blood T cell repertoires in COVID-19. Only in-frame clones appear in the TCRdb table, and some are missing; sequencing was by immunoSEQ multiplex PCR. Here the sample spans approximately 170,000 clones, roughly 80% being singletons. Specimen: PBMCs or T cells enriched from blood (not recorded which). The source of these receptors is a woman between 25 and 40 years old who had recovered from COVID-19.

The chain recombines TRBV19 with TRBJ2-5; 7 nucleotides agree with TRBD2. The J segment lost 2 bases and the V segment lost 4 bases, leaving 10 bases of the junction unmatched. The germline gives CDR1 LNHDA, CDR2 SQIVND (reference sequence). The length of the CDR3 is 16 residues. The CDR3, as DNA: TGTGCCAGTAGTAACCCCGCAGGGCGGGGGCAAGAGACCCAGTACTTC. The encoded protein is CASSNPAGRGQETQYF.

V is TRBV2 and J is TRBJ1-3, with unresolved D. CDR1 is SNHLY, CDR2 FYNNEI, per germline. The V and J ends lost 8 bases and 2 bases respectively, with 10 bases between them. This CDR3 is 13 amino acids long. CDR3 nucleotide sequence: TGTGCCAGCCAGGCTCCTCCTGGAAACACCATATATTTT. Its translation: CASQAPPGNTIYF.

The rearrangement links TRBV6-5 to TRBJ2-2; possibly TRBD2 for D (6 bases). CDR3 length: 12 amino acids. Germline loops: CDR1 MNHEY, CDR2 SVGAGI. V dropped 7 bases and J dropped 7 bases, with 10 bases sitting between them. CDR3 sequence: CASTRAGGELFF. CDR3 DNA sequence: TGTGCCAGCACTCGAGCGGGCGGGGAGCTGTTTTTT.

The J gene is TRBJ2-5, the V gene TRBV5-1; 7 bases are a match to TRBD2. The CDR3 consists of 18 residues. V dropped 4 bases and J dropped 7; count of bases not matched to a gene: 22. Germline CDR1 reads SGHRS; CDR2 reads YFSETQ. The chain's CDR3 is CASSRLVGSGPESVTQYF. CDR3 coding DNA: TGCGCCAGCAGCCGCCTGGTGGGTAGCGGGCCTGAGAGTGTGACCCAGTACTTC.

Here the CDR3 DNA reads TGTGCCAGCAGCTTAGTTCAGGGCACTGAAGCTTTCTTT. Its translation is CASSLVQGTEAFF. The chain links TRBV11-2 to TRBJ1-1; possible D gene TRBD1, 5 bases. The CDR3 has 13 residues. Germline CDR1 is SGHAT and CDR2 is FQNNGV. The ends were cut back, 1 base at V and 4 bases at J, with 7 bases in the middle.

The DNA for the CDR3 is TGCGCCAGCAGCCAAGATCCTAATGAGCAGTTCTTC. It translates to CASSQDPNEQFF. The gene calls are TRBV4-1 and TRBJ2-1, with D uncertain. The length of the CDR3 is 12 residues. The V end was cut by 0 bases, the J end by 7 bases, with 4 bases between. Looked up from germline, CDR1 is MGHRA and CDR2 is YSYEKL.

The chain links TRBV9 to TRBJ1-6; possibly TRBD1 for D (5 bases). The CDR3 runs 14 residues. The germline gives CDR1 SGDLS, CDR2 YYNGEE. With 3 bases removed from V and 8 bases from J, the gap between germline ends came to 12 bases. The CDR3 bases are TGTGCCAGCAGCGCGGGGGTCCTAGATTCACCCCTCCACTTT. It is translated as CASSAGVLDSPLHF.

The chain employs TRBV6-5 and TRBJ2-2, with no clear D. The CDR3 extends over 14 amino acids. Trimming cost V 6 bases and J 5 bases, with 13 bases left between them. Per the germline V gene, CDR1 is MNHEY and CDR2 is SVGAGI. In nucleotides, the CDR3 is TGTGCCAGCAGCCTTGGGCAGGCTACCGGGGAGCTGTTTTTT. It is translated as CASSLGQATGELFF.

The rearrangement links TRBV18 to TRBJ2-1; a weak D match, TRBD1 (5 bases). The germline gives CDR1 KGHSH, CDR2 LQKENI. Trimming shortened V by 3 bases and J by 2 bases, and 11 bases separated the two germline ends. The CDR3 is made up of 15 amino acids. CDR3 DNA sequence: TGTGCCAGCTCACCGGAAGGGGCAGCCTACAATGAGCAGTTCTTC. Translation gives CASSPEGAAYNEQFF. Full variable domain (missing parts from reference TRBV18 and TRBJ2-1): NAGVMQNPRHLVRRRGQEARLRCSPMKGHSHVYWYRQLPEEGLKFMVYLQKENIIDESGMPKERFSAEFPKEGPSILRIQQVVRGDSAAYFCASSPEGAAYNEQFFGPGTRLTVL.

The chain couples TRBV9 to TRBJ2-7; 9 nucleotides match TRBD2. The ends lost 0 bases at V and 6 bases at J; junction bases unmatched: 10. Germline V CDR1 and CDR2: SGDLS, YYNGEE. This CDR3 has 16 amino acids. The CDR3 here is CASSVAGTSLVPEQYF. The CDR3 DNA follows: TGTGCCAGCAGCGTAGCCGGGACTAGCTTAGTTCCCGAGCAGTACTTC.

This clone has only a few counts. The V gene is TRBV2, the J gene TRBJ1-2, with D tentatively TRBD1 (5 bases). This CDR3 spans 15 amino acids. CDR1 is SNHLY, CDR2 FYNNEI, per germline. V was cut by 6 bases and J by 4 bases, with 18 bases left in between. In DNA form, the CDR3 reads TGTGCCAGCAGGAGGCAAGGGGCAAGGATCTATGGCTACACCTTC. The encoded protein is CASRRQGARIYGYTF.

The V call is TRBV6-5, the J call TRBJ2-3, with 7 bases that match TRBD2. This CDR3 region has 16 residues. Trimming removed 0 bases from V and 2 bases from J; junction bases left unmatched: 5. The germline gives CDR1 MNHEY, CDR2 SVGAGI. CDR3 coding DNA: TGTGCCAGCAGTTACTCGACTAGCCGAACCACAGATACGCAGTATTTT. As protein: CASSYSTSRTTDTQYF.

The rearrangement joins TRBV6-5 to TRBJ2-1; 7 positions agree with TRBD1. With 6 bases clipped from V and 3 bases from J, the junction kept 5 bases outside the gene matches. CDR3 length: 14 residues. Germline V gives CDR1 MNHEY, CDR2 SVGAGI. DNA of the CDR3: TGTGCCAGCAGAGGTAGGGGGCACTACAATGAGCAGTTCTTC. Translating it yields CASRGRGHYNEQFF.

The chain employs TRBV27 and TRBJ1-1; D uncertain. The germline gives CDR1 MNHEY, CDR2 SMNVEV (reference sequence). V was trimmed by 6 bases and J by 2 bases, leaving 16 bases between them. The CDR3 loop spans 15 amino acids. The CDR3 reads CASSFGMGSNTEAFF. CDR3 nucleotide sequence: TGTGCCAGCAGCTTCGGGATGGGCTCAAACACTGAAGCTTTCTTT.